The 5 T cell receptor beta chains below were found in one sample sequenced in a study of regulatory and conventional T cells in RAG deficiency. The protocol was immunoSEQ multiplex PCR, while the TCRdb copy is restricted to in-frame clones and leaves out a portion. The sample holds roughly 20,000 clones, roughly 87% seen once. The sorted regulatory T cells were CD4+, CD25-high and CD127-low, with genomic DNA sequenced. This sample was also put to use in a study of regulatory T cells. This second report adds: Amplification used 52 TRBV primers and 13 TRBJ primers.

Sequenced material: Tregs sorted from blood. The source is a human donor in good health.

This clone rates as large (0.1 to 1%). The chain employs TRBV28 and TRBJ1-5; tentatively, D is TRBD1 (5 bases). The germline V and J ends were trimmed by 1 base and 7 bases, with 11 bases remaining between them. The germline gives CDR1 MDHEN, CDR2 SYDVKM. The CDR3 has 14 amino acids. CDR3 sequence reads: CASSLSGLRQPQHF. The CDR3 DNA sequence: TGTGCCAGCAGTTTATCAGGGCTCCGGCAGCCCCAGCATTTT.

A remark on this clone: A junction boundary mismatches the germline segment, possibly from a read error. The CDR3 reads CTSSLDEGGRVRPNYGYTF. DNA of the CDR3: TGTACCAGCAGCTTAGATGAAGGTGGAAGGGTCAGACCGAACTATGGCTACACCTTC. The chain joins TRBV11-2 to TRBJ1-2; D not certain. The CDR3 sequence is 19 residues long. CDR1 and CDR2 (germline): SGHAT, FQNNGV.

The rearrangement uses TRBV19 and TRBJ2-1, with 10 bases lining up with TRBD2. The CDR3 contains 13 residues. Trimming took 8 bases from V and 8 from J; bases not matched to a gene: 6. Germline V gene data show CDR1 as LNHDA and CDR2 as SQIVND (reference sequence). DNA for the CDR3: TGTGCCAGTCAATTAGCGGGGGGTTATGAGCAGTTCTTC. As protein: CASQLAGGYEQFF.

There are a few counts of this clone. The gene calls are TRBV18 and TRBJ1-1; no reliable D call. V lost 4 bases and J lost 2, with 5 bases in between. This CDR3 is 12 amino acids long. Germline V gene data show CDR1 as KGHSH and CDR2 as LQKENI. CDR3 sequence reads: CASSLINTEAFF. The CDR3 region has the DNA TGTGCCAGCTCACTAATTAACACTGAAGCTTTCTTT.

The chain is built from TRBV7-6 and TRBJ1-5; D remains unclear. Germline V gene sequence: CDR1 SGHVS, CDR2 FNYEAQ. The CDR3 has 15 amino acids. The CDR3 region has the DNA TGTGGCTCGAGTGGGGATCCTTATAGCAATCAGCCCCAGCATTTT. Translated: CGSSGDPYSNQPQHF.